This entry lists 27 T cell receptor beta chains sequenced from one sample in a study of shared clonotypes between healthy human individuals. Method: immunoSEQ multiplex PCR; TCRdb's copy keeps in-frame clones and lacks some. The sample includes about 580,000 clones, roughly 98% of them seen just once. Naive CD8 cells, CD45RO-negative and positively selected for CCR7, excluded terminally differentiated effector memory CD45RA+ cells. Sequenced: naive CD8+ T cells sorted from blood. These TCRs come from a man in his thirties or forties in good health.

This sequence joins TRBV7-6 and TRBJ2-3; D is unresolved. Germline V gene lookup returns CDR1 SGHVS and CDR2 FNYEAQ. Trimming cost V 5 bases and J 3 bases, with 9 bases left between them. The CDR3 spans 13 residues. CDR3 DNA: TGTGCCAGCAGCCTCTACCTAACAGATACGCAGTATTTT. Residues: CASSLYLTDTQYF.

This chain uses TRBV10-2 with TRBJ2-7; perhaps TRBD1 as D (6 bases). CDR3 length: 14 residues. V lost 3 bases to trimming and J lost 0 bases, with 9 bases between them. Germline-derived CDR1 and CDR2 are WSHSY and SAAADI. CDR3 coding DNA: TGCGCCAGCAGTGACCGGACAGTCTCCTACGAGCAGTACTTC. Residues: CASSDRTVSYEQYF.

In DNA form, the CDR3 reads TGTGCCAGCAGCCAGGGGGGTGAGCAGTTCTTC. Translating it yields CASSQGGEQFF. This chain connects TRBV14 to TRBJ2-1, with a tentative D call TRBD2 (6 bases). Trimming left V 3 bases short and J 9 bases short, with 6 bases between. The CDR3 length is 11 residues. From germline, CDR1 is SGHDN and CDR2 FVKESK.

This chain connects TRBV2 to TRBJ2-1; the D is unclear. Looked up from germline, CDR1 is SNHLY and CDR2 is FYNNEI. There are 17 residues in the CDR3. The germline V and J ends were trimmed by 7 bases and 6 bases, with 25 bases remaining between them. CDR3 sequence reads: CASKIGPTTIPSNEQFF. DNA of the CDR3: TGTGCCAGCAAAATCGGACCCACTACTATACCATCCAATGAGCAGTTCTTC.

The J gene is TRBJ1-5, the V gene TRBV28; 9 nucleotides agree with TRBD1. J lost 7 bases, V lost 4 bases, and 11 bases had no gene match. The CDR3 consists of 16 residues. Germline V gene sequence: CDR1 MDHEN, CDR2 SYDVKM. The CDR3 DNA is TGTGCCAGCAGTTCTTCAACAGGGGGCGCAGGGCAGCCCCAGCATTTT. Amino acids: CASSSSTGGAGQPQHF.

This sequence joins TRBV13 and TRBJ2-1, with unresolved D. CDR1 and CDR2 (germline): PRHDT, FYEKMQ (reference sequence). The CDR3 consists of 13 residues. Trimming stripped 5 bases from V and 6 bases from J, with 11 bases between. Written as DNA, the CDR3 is TGTGCCAGCAGCCTACCTGGGTTCAATGAGCAGTTCTTC. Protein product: CASSLPGFNEQFF.

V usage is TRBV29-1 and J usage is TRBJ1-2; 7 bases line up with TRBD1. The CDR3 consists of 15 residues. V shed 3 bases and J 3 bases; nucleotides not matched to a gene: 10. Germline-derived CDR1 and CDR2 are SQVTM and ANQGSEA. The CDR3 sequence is CSVEDTGAADYGYTF. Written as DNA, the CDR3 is TGCAGCGTTGAGGATACAGGGGCGGCGGACTATGGCTACACCTTC.

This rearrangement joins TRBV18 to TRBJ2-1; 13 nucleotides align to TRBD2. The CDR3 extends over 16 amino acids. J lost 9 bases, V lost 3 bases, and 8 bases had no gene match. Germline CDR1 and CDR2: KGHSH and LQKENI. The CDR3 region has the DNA TGTGCCAGCTCACCTCGGACTAGCGGGAGATTGAGTGAGCAGTTCTTC. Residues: CASSPRTSGRLSEQFF.

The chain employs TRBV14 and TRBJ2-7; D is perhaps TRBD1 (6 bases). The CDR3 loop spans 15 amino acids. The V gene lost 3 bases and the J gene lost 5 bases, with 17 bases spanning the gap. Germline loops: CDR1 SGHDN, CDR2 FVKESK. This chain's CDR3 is CASSQYLTTGHEQYF. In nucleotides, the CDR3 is TGTGCCAGCAGCCAGTACTTGACTACAGGGCACGAGCAGTACTTC.

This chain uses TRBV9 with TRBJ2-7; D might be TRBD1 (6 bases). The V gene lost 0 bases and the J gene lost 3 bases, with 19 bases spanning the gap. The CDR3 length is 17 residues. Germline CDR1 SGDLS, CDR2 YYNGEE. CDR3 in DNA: TGTGCCAGCAGCGTAGGGACAAGGGGGAGCCCGGGCTACGAGCAGTACTTC. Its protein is CASSVGTRGSPGYEQYF.

The CDR3 DNA reads TGTGCCATCAGTGCAGGACTTACAGGGGGCGAGCAGTACTTC. It translates to CAISAGLTGGEQYF. V is TRBV10-3 and J is TRBJ2-7; the match to TRBD1 covers 8 bases. Germline V gene data show CDR1 as ENHRY and CDR2 as SYGVKD. The CDR3 runs to 14 residues. With V trimmed by 4 bases and J by 6 bases, 8 bases remained unmatched.

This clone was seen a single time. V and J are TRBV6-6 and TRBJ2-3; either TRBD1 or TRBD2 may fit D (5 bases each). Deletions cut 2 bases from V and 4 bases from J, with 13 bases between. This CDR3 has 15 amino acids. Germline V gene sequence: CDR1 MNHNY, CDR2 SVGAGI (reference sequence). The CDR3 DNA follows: TGTGCCAGCAGTTACGAGGGGCGGGTTGCAGATACGCAGTATTTT. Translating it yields CASSYEGRVADTQYF.

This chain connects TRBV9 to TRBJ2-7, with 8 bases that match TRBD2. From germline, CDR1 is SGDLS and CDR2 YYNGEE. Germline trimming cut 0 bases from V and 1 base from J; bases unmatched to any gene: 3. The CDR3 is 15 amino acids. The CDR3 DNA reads TGTGCCAGCAGCGTAGATCCTAGCGGGTCCTACGAGCAGTACTTC. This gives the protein CASSVDPSGSYEQYF.

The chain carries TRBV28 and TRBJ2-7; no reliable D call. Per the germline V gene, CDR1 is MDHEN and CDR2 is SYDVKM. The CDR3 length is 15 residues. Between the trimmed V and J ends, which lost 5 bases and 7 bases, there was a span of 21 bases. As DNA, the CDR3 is TGTGCCAGCAGTCCAACTCTTGGCAGGTCCATAGAGCAGTACTTC. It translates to CASSPTLGRSIEQYF.

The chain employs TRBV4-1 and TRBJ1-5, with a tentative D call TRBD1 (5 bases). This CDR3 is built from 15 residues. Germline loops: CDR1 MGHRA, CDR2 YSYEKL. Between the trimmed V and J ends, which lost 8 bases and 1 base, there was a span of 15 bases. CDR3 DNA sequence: TGCGCCAGCGAGCCGTGGGGGGGGAGCAATCAGCCCCAGCATTTT. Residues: CASEPWGGSNQPQHF.

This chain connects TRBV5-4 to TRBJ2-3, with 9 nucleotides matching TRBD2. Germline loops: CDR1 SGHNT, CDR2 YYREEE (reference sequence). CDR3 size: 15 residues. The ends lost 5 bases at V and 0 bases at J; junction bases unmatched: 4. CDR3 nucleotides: TGTGCCAGCAGATCTAGCGGGATTAGCACAGATACGCAGTATTTT. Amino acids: CASRSSGISTDTQYF.

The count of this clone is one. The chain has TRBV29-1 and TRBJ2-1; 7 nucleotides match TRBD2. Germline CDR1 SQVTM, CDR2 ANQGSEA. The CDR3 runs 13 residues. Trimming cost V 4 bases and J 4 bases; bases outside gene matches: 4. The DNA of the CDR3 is TGCAGCGTTGGCCAGCGGGGTTACAATGAGCAGTTCTTC. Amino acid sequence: CSVGQRGYNEQFF.

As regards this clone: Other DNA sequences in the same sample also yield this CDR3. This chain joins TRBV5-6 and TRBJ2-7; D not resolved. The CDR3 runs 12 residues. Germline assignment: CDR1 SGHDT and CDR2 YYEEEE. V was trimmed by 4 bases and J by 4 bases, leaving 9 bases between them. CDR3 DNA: TGTGCCAGCAGCCTGCCCAATTACGAGCAGTACTTC. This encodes CASSLPNYEQYF.

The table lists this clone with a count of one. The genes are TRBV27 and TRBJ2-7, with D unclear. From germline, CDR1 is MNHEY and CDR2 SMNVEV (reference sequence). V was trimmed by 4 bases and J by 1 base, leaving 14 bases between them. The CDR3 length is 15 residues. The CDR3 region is CASSYGRAESYEQYF. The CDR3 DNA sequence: TGTGCCAGCAGTTACGGACGAGCAGAGTCCTACGAGCAGTACTTC.

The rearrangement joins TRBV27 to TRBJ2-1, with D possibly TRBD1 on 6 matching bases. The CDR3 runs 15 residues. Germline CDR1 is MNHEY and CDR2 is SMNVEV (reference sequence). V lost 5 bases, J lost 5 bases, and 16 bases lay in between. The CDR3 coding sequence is TGTGCCAGCAGTGCCGCTAGGGGGATACACAATGAGCAGTTCTTC. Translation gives CASSAARGIHNEQFF.

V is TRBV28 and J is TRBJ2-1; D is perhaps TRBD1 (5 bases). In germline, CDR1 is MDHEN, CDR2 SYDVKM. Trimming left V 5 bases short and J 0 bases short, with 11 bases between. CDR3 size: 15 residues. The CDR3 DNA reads TGTGCCAGCAGTACCTGGGGCAGCTCCTACAATGAGCAGTTCTTC. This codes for CASSTWGSSYNEQFF.

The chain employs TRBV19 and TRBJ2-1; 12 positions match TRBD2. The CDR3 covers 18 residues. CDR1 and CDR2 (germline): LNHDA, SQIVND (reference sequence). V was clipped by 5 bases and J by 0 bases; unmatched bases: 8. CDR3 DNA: TGTGCCAGTAGTCCCGGGACTAGCGGGCGAAGCTCCTACAATGAGCAGTTCTTC. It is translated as CASSPGTSGRSSYNEQFF.

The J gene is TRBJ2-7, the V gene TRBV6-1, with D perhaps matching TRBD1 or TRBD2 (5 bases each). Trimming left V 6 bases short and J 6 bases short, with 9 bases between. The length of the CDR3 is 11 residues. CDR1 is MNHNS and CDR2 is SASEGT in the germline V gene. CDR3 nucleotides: TGTGCCAGCAGGAATGGGGGCGAGCAGTACTTC. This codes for CASRNGGEQYF.

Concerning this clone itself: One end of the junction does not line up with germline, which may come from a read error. CDR3 in amino acids: CASSFTGTSLHFF. CDR3 coding DNA: TGTGCCAGCAGTTTCACCGGGACATCACTTCACTTTTTT. V gene TRBV28 combines with J gene TRBJ1-5, with D perhaps matching TRBD1 (6 bases). Germline V CDR1 and CDR2: MDHEN, SYDVKM. The CDR3 sequence is 13 residues long.

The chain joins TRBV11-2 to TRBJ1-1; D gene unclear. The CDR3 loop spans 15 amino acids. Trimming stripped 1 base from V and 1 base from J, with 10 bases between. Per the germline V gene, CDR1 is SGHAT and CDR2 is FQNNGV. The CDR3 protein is CASSLGVVGNTEAFF. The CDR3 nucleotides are TGTGCCAGCAGCTTAGGTGTGGTGGGGAACACTGAAGCTTTCTTT.

The CDR3 loop reads CASRPGGWETQYF. The DNA for the CDR3 is TGTGCCAGTAGGCCAGGGGGTTGGGAGACCCAGTACTTC. The chain employs TRBV19 and TRBJ2-5, with TRBD1 matching over 7 bases. Germline V CDR1 and CDR2: LNHDA, SQIVND (reference sequence). J was trimmed by 5 bases and V by 6 bases; bases with no gene match: 6. The CDR3 contains 13 residues.

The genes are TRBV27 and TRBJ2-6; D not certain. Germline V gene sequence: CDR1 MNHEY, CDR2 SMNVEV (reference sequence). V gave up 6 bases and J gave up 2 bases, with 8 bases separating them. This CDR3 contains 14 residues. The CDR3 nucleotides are TGTGCCAGCAGCACCGGAGCTGGGGCCAACGTCCTGACTTTC. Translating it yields CASSTGAGANVLTF.